This passage covers 28 T cell receptor beta chains from one sample sequenced in a study of CD8 T cells in ankylosing spondylitis. These receptors lack a known antigen. MiXCR was run by TCRdb on the 5' RACE reads, yielding one entry per CDR3 protein. The sample lists 500,000 to 550,000 distinct CDR3 sequences, about 13% occurring once. Overall study findings and caveats: A TCR beta motif of eight highly homologous variants appeared characteristic of ankylosing spondylitis blood.

Sequenced input: blood, either unsorted or a sorted T cell fraction (not recorded which). These receptors were obtained from a male donor with ankylosing spondylitis.

This clonotype was counted ten times or more. This chain links TRBV12-3 or TRBV12-4 with TRBJ2-3, with a weak D call TRBD2 (5 bases). Trimming cost V 3 bases and J 4 bases, with 11 bases left between them. The CDR3 runs to 14 residues. The CDR3 coding sequence is TGTGCCAGCAGTTTGGGGAGTGGGGCAGATACGCAGTATTTT. It codes for CASSLGSGADTQYF.

There are a few counts of this clonotype. This chain joins TRBV9 and TRBJ2-1; the match to TRBD2 covers 15 bases. Germline trimming cut 0 bases from V and 9 bases from J; bases unmatched to any gene: 1. CDR3 length: 15 residues. Germline V lookup: CDR1 SGDLS, CDR2 YYNGEE. Here the CDR3 DNA reads TGTGCCAGCAGCGTAGGGACTAGCGGGGGGGGTGAGCAGTTCTTC. Encoded protein: CASSVGTSGGGEQFF.

The chain is built from TRBV18 and TRBJ2-1; TRBD2 matches 10 bases. Germline CDR1 reads KGHSH; CDR2 reads LQKENI. V shed 6 bases and J 0 bases; nucleotides not matched to a gene: 5. The CDR3 covers 16 residues. Written as DNA, the CDR3 is TGTGCCAGCTCGCGAAGGACTAGCGGCTCCTACAATGAGCAGTTCTTC. Translating it yields CASSRRTSGSYNEQFF.

The rearrangement uses TRBV12-3 or TRBV12-4 and TRBJ1-2, with TRBD1 matching 9 bases. J lost 7 bases, V lost 0 bases, and 3 bases had no gene match. The CDR3 spans 14 residues. CDR3 in DNA: TGTGCCAGCAGTTTAGCACAGGGGGCGTTTGGCTACACCTTC. Amino acid sequence: CASSLAQGAFGYTF.

This clonotype was observed at least ten times. This chain's CDR3 is CASSGGQAVGYGYTF. As DNA, the CDR3 is TGCGCCAGCAGCGGGGGACAGGCGGTGGGCTATGGCTACACCTTC. The chain carries TRBV5-1 and TRBJ1-2, with 8 bases that match TRBD1. From germline, CDR1 is SGHRS and CDR2 YFSETQ. This CDR3 contains 15 residues. J was trimmed by 4 bases and V by 4 bases; bases with no gene match: 9.

The chain recombines TRBV20-1 with TRBJ2-6; D is unresolved. CDR3 length: 12 amino acids. Per germline, CDR1 DFQATT and CDR2 SNEGSKA (reference sequence). Trimming removed 3 bases from V and 0 bases from J, with 0 bases in between. The CDR3 loop reads CSASSGANVLTF. The DNA of the CDR3 is TGCAGTGCTAGCTCTGGGGCCAACGTCCTGACTTTC.

This clonotype appeared a few times. The gene calls are TRBV5-8 and TRBJ2-2; 7 bases are a match to TRBD2. This CDR3 comprises 17 residues. V shed 4 bases, J shed 6 bases, and the junction held 15 bases outside the gene matches. In germline, CDR1 is SGHTS, CDR2 YDEGEE. CDR3 sequence (DNA): TGTGCCAGCAGCCGAGGGTTCGGCGGGAGTTCCCCCGGGGAGCTGTTTTTT. Its translation: CASSRGFGGSSPGELFF.

This chain links TRBV7-9 with TRBJ2-1; D unclear. V was trimmed by 5 bases and J by 9 bases, leaving 14 bases between them. This CDR3 region has 13 residues. The V gene's germline CDR1 is SEHNR and CDR2 FQNEAQ (reference sequence). CDR3: CASSTQQRTEQFF. CDR3 DNA: TGTGCCAGCAGCACTCAACAACGCACTGAGCAGTTCTTC.

The chain links TRBV10-3 to TRBJ2-2; TRBD2 aligns across 8 bases. The J segment lost 1 base and the V segment lost 1 base, leaving 2 bases of the junction unmatched. The germline V gene encodes CDR1 ENHRY and CDR2 SYGVKD. The CDR3 contains 16 residues. Here the CDR3 reads CAISEWLAGNTGELFF. DNA of the CDR3: TGTGCCATCAGTGAGTGGCTAGCGGGGAACACCGGGGAGCTGTTTTTT.

This clonotype was seen a few times. The genes are TRBV12-3 or TRBV12-4 and TRBJ2-2, with D possibly being TRBD1 (5 bases). Trimming stripped 6 bases from V and 6 bases from J, with 14 bases between. The CDR3 contains 14 residues. CDR3 DNA: TGTGCCAGCAGGTCAGGGAATAGGGCCGGGGAGCTGTTTTTT. Amino acids: CASRSGNRAGELFF.

The chain uses TRBV18 and TRBJ2-7; D gene unclear. V was cut by 4 bases and J by 4 bases, with 11 bases left in between. The CDR3 is 13 residues long. Germline CDR1 KGHSH, CDR2 LQKENI. The CDR3 reads CASSLTGQYEQYV. The DNA of the CDR3 is TGTGCCAGCTCACTTACGGGTCAATACGAGCAGTACGTC.

The sample holds a few counts of this clonotype. The V and J genes are TRBV30 and TRBJ1-4; no clear D gene. Germline V gene lookup returns CDR1 GTSNPN and CDR2 SVGIG (reference sequence). V lost 3 bases, J lost 5 bases, and 4 bases lay in between. The CDR3 has 11 residues. As DNA, the CDR3 is TGTGCCTGGAGCCCAAATGAAAAACTGTTTTTT. It specifies CAWSPNEKLFF.

V usage is TRBV3-1 and J usage is TRBJ2-6, with D uncertain. Trimming took 5 bases from V and 4 from J, leaving 15 bases between them. CDR1 is LGHDT and CDR2 is YNNKEL in the germline V gene (reference sequence). This CDR3 is built from 16 residues. The CDR3 spells CASSSIAVSGANVLTF. For the CDR3, the DNA is TGTGCCAGCAGCTCTATCGCGGTTTCCGGGGCCAACGTCCTGACTTTC. Together with reference TRBV3-1 and TRBJ2-6, the CDR3 gives the full variable domain: DTAVSQTPKYLVTQMGNDKSIKCEQNLGHDTMYWYKQDSKKFLKIMFSYNNKELIINETVPNRFSPKSPDKAHLNLHINSLELGDSAVYFCASSSIAVSGANVLTFGAGSRLTVL.

The sample holds a few counts of this clonotype. In DNA, the CDR3 is TGCAGTGCTAGAGCAGGGGAGCTTTATGGCTACACCTTC. The encoded protein is CSARAGELYGYTF. The V gene is TRBV20-1, the J gene TRBJ1-2, with a tentative D call TRBD1 (6 bases). Trimming left V 1 base short and J 5 bases short, with 11 bases between. The germline CDR1 and CDR2 sequences are DFQATT and SNEGSKA (reference sequence). This CDR3 contains 13 residues.

This clonotype was seen more than once but under ten times. J is TRBJ1-1 and V is TRBV4-1; D is unresolved. The V end was cut by 0 bases, the J end by 0 bases, with 5 bases between. This CDR3 region has 14 residues. CDR1 and CDR2 from the germline V gene are MGHRA and YSYEKL. Here the CDR3 reads CASSQDEMNTEAFF. CDR3 nucleotides: TGCGCCAGCAGCCAAGACGAGATGAACACTGAAGCTTTCTTT.

The rearrangement links TRBV6-1 to TRBJ1-6; TRBD1 matches 7 bases. CDR3 length: 15 residues. Germline CDR1 MNHNS, CDR2 SASEGT. With 1 base clipped from V and 10 bases from J, the junction kept 7 bases outside the gene matches. The CDR3, as DNA: TGTGCCAGCAGTGAAGTGGGGCAGGGGGTCTCACCCCTCCACTTT. The encoded protein is CASSEVGQGVSPLHF.

This clonotype occurred a few times. V is TRBV5-1 and J is TRBJ2-2, with D maybe TRBD2 (6 bases). The length of the CDR3 is 15 residues. V lost 4 bases and J 5 bases, leaving 15 bases between the germline ends. CDR1 and CDR2 from the germline V gene are SGHRS and YFSETQ. In DNA form, the CDR3 reads TGCGCCAGCAGCGCCAGCGGGCCTGAAACCGGGGAGCTGTTTTTT. Translating gives CASSASGPETGELFF.

This rearrangement joins TRBV7-9 to TRBJ1-6; 7 bases are a match to TRBD1. The CDR3 spans 17 residues. The ends lost 5 bases at V and 0 bases at J; junction bases unmatched: 7. CDR1 SEHNR and CDR2 FQNEAQ come from the germline V gene (reference sequence). The CDR3 loop reads CASSRTGLSSYNSPLHF. The CDR3 region has the DNA TGTGCCAGCAGCCGGACAGGCCTTAGCTCCTATAATTCACCCCTCCACTTT.

The chain couples TRBV5-1 to TRBJ2-7; 9 nucleotides line up with TRBD1. Germline V gene lookup returns CDR1 SGHRS and CDR2 YFSETQ. This CDR3 has 14 residues. Trimming took 3 bases from V and 3 from J; bases not matched to a gene: 4. CDR3 nucleotide sequence: TGCGCCAGCAGCTGGGGGACAGGGAACTACGAGCAGTACGTC. Translation gives CASSWGTGNYEQYV.

This clonotype has more than one count but fewer than ten. The chain links TRBV2 to TRBJ1-5; 8 bases align to TRBD1. Trimming at V came to 2 bases and at J to 2 bases, leaving 2 bases not matched to a gene. The CDR3 loop spans 15 amino acids. Germline values: CDR1 SNHLY, CDR2 FYNNEI. CDR3 protein: CASSEPTGGNQPQHF. For the CDR3, the DNA is TGTGCCAGCAGTGAACCGACAGGGGGCAATCAGCCCCAGCATTTT.

This clonotype was recorded many times. The chain couples TRBV3-1 to TRBJ1-1; D is perhaps TRBD1 (5 bases). The CDR3 consists of 12 residues. From germline, CDR1 is LGHDT and CDR2 YNNKEL (reference sequence). Trimming removed 1 base from V and 10 bases from J, with 10 bases in between. CDR3 protein: CASSQGSGGAFF. CDR3 nucleotides: TGTGCCAGCAGCCAAGGGTCCGGGGGAGCTTTCTTT.

This clonotype was observed a few times. This rearrangement joins TRBV12-3 or TRBV12-4 to TRBJ1-1; possibly TRBD1 for D (5 bases). The V gene lost 6 bases and the J gene lost 1 base, with 9 bases spanning the gap. This CDR3 contains 13 residues. CDR3 nucleotides: TGTGCCAGCAGATCTACAGGGAACACTGAAGCTTTCTTT. Translation: CASRSTGNTEAFF.

This clonotype has just a few counts. V usage is TRBV5-1 and J usage is TRBJ2-5; 9 positions agree with TRBD2. The CDR3 extends over 15 amino acids. In germline, CDR1 is SGHRS, CDR2 YFSETQ. V lost 1 base to trimming and J lost 3 bases; unmatched junction nucleotides: 4. The CDR3 DNA is TGCGCCAGCAGCTTGAATCCTAGCGGGAAAGAGACCCAGTACTTC. It translates to CASSLNPSGKETQYF.

The chain joins TRBV19 to TRBJ1-2, with 8 bases matching TRBD1. With 9 bases clipped from V and 0 bases from J, the junction kept 12 bases outside the gene matches. CDR3 length: 16 amino acids. Germline CDR1 and CDR2: LNHDA and SQIVND (reference sequence). The CDR3 DNA is TGTGCCAGCCTCATTTCCGGGACAGGCGCTAACTATGGCTACACCTTC. Amino acids: CASLISGTGANYGYTF.

This chain uses TRBV6-6 with TRBJ1-2, with D possibly being TRBD1 (5 bases). The CDR3 is 13 amino acids. V was trimmed by 7 bases and J by 5 bases, leaving 14 bases between them. Germline loops: CDR1 MNHNY, CDR2 SVGAGI (reference sequence). The CDR3 nucleotides read TGTGCCAGCACCCAGGGCAGGGATTATGGCTACACCTTC. Protein product: CASTQGRDYGYTF.

The chain combines TRBV6-1 with TRBJ2-5; 7 nucleotides line up with TRBD1. Germline lookup yields CDR1 MNHNS and CDR2 SASEGT. The CDR3 has 14 amino acids. Trimming cost V 5 bases and J 2 bases; bases outside gene matches: 5. CDR3 coding DNA: TGTGCCAGCAGTCAAGGGACAGAACAAGAGACCCAGTACTTC. Protein product: CASSQGTEQETQYF.

V usage is TRBV20-1 and J usage is TRBJ2-5; 7 bases align to TRBD2. The CDR3 covers 11 residues. Germline assignment: CDR1 DFQATT and CDR2 SNEGSKA (reference sequence). The V and J ends lost 7 bases and 5 bases, in that order; junction bases with no gene match: 4. The CDR3 here is CSGAGEETQYF. In DNA form, the CDR3 reads TGCAGTGGGGCGGGAGAGGAGACCCAGTACTTC.

This clonotype has only a few counts. J is TRBJ1-6 and V is TRBV6-1, with D possibly TRBD1 on 5 matching bases. V was cut by 2 bases and J by 11 bases, with 16 bases left in between. Germline-derived CDR1 and CDR2 are MNHNS and SASEGT. The CDR3 loop spans 15 amino acids. The DNA for the CDR3 is TGTGCCAGCAGTGAAATGGGGGGGAGTGTGGCACCCCTCCACTTT. Its translation: CASSEMGGSVAPLHF.